This TCR beta chain stems from a study of OX40 agonist ivuxolimab in advanced cancers. The repertoire was sequenced with immunoSEQ multiplex PCR; TCRdb's copy has only in-frame clones and lacks some. The sample shows around 36,000 clones, about 82% of them seen only once. CDR3 length equals 15 residues. After removal of 1 base from V and 8 bases from J, the junction contained 6 bases not matched to a gene. Per germline, CDR1 MNHNS and CDR2 SASEGT. Sample: CD4+ or CD8+ T cells sorted from blood, taken in a trial of the OX40 agonist ivuxolimab. The genes are TRBV6-1 and TRBJ2-1; 9 nucleotides match TRBD2. This clonotype originated in an adult with an advanced solid tumor such as melanoma, head and neck, liver or kidney cancer. This CDR3 reads CASSEEGGGADEQFF. The CDR3 DNA sequence: TGTGCCAGCAGTGAAGAAGGCGGGGGGGCGGATGAGCAGTTCTTC.